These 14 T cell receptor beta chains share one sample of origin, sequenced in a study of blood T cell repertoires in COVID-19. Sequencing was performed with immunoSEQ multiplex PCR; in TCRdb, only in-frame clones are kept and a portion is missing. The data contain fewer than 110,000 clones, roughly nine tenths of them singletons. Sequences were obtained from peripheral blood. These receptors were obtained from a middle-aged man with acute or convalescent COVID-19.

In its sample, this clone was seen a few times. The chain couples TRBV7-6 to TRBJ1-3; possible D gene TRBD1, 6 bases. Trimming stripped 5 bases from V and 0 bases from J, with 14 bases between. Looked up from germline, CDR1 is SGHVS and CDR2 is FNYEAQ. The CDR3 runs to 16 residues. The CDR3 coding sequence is TGTGCCAGCAGCCGGGACACCGCGAGCTCTGGAAACACCATATATTTT. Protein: CASSRDTASSGNTIYF.

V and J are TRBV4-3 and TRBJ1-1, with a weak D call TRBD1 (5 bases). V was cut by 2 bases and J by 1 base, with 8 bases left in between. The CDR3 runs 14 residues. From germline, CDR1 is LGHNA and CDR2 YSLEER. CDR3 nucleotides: TGCGCCAGCAGCCAATCTCAGGGGAACACTGAAGCTTTCTTT. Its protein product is CASSQSQGNTEAFF.

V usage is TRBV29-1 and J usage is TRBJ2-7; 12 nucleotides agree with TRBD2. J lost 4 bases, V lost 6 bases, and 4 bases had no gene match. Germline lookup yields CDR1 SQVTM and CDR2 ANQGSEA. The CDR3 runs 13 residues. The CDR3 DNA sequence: TGCAGCGTAACGACTAGCGGGGGTTACGAGCAGTACTTC. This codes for CSVTTSGGYEQYF.

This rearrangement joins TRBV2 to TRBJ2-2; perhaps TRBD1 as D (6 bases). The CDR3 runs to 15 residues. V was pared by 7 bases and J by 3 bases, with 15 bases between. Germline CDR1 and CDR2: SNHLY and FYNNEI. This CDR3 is CASTSQGTDTGELFF. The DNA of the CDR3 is TGTGCCAGCACCTCGCAGGGGACGGACACCGGGGAGCTGTTTTTT.

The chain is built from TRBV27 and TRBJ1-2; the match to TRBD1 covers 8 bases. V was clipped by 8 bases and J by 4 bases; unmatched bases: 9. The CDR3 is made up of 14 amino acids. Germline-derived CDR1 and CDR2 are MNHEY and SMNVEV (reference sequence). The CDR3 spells CASGPAGGVYGYTF. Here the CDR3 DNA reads TGTGCCAGCGGGCCGGCAGGGGGCGTCTATGGCTACACCTTC.

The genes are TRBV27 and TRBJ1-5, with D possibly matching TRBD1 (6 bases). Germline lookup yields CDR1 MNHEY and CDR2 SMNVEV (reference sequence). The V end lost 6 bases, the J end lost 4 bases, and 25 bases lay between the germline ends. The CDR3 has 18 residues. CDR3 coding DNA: TGTGCCAGCAGCTTGGGTGCGGCCGGGACATCGGTAAATCAGCCCCAGCATTTT. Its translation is CASSLGAAGTSVNQPQHF.

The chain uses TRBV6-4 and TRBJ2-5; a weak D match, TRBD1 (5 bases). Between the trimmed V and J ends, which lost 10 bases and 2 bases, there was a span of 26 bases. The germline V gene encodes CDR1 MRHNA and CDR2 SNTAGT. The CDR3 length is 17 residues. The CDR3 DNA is TGTGCCACCCCCAAAGAAGGGGTTAATAGGGGTCAAGAGACCCAGTACTTC. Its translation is CATPKEGVNRGQETQYF.

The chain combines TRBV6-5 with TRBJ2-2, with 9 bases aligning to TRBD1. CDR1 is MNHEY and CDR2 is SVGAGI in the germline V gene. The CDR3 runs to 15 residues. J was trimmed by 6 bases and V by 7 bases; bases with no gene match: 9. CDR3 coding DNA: TGTGCCAGCAACCTGGGACAGGGTTTCTCCGGGGAGCTGTTTTTT. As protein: CASNLGQGFSGELFF.

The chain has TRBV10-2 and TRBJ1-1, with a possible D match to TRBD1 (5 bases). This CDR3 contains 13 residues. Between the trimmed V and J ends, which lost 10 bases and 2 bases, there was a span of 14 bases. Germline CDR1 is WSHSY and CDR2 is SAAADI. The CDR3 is CATCGAINTEAFF. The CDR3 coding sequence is TGCGCCACCTGCGGGGCCATCAACACTGAAGCTTTCTTT.

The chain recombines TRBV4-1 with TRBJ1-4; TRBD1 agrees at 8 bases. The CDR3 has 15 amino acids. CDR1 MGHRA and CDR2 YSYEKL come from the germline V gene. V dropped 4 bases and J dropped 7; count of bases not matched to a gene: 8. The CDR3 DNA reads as TGCGCCAGCAGCCTAGCCGGGACAGGCTCTGAAAAACTGTTTTTT. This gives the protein CASSLAGTGSEKLFF.

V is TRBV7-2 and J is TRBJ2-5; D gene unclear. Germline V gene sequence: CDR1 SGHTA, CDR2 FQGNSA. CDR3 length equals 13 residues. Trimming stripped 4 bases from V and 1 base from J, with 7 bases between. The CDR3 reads CASSSYIQETQYF. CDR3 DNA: TGTGCCAGCAGCTCATACATCCAAGAGACCCAGTACTTC.

The CDR3 region has the DNA TGCGCCAGCAGCCAAACAGCGGGGGGCCATGAGCAGTTCTTC. Amino acids: CASSQTAGGHEQFF. This sequence joins TRBV5-1 and TRBJ2-1; 9 positions agree with TRBD2. J gave up 8 bases and V 4 bases, and 7 bases lay outside the gene matches. This CDR3 spans 14 amino acids. The germline V gene encodes CDR1 SGHRS and CDR2 YFSETQ.

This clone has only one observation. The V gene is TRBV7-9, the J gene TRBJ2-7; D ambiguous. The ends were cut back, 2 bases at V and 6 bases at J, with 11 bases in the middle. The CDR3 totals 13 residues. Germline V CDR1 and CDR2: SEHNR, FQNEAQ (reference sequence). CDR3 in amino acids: CASSLQRAGEQYF. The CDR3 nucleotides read TGTGCCAGCAGCTTACAGCGCGCCGGCGAGCAGTACTTC.

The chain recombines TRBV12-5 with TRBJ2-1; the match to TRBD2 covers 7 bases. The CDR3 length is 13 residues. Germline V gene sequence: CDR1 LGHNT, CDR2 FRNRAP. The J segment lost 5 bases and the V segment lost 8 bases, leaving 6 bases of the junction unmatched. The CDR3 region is CASRLRENNEQFF. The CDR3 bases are TGTGCTAGTCGCTTGCGGGAGAACAATGAGCAGTTCTTC.